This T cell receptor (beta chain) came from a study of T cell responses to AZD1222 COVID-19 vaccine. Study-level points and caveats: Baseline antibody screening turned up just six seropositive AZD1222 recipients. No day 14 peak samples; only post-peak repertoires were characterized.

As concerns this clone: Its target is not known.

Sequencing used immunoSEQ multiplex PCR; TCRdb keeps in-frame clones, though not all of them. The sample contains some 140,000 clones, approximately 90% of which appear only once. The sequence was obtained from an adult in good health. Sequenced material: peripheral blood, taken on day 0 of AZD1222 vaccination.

CDR3 region: CASSVALGSYEQYF. DNA for the CDR3: TGTGCCAGCAGCGTAGCACTGGGGTCCTACGAGCAGTACTTC. The chain combines TRBV9 with TRBJ2-7, with D unclear. Germline lookup yields CDR1 SGDLS and CDR2 YYNGEE. Trimming cost V 0 bases and J 1 base, with 8 bases left between them. The CDR3 has 14 amino acids.